This TCR beta chain was recorded in a study of T-cell reconstitution after alpha-beta-depleted transplantation in children. Study-level results: Reportedly, roughly two months post-transplant, alpha-beta T cells arose from several hundred expanded graft clones. Newly made T cells mostly supplied T-cell counts and diversity one year after transplant.

The CDR3 has 15 amino acids. Germline CDR1 and CDR2: WSHSY and SAAADI. Germline trimming cut 8 bases from V and 4 bases from J; bases unmatched to any gene: 10. Preparation of the TCRbeta library used unique molecular identifiers. TCRdb independently ran MiXCR on the PCR reads; one entry per CDR3 protein. The repertoire holds around 270,000 distinct CDR3 sequences, with 6.5% to 9% as singletons. This clonotype has more than one count but fewer than ten. The antigen is undetermined. The receptor comes from a female patient aged 2-9 years who had a stem cell transplant for Fanconi anemia, so the T cells may come from the graft donor. J is TRBJ2-3 and V is TRBV10-2; 9 nucleotides align to TRBD2. This material consisted of peripheral blood, taken 360 days after TCRalphabeta/CD19-depleted stem cell transplant. The CDR3 region is CASRISGSRADTQYF. The CDR3 coding sequence is TGCGCCAGCCGGATTAGCGGGAGTAGGGCAGATACGCAGTATTTT.